This TCR beta chain was observed in a study of cytomegalovirus exposure and HLA in healthy donors. Points from the study as a whole: The sole available immune exposure information was CMV serostatus.

Germline trimming cut 3 bases from V and 2 bases from J; bases unmatched to any gene: 8. CDR1 is LNHDA and CDR2 is SQIVND in the germline V gene (reference sequence). The CDR3 totals 16 residues. The PCR used 60 Vbeta and 13 Jbeta primers. Data came from immunoSEQ multiplex PCR; TCRdb stores just in-frame clones and leaves some out. The sample contains roughly 100,000 clones, 75% to 80% of which appear only once. There are a few counts of this clone. Its antigen is still unknown. Sample: PBMCs. The chain employs TRBV19 and TRBJ2-5; 8 positions agree with TRBD2. This sequence was found in a male donor in good health and CMV-seropositive. Written as DNA, the CDR3 is TGTGCCAGTAGTATCCTCTTTACTAGCGGACAAGAGACCCAGTACTTC. Its protein is CASSILFTSGQETQYF. Full variable domain (rest looked up from reference TRBV19 and TRBJ2-5): DGGITQSPKYLFRKEGQNVTLSCEQNLNHDAMYWYRQDPGQGLRLIYYSQIVNDFQKGDIAEGYSVSREKKESFPLTVTSAQKNPTAFYLCASSILFTSGQETQYFGPGTRLLVL.